This T cell receptor beta chain emerged from a study of OX40 agonist ivuxolimab in advanced cancers. Study-wide results and caveats: Expanded clones belonging to CD8+ T cells outnumbered, on average, those of CD4+.

Trimming took off 0 bases at V and 8 bases at J, with 9 bases between the two ends. The CDR3 is 13 amino acids. A word on this clone: No antigen is known for it.

Profiled with immunoSEQ multiplex PCR; TCRdb holds only in-frame clones, not every one. The sample lists about 100,000 clones, under 95% occurring once. The TCR was taken from an adult with an advanced solid tumor such as melanoma, head and neck, liver or kidney cancer. The sample consisted of CD4+ or CD8+ T cells sorted from blood, taken in a trial of the OX40 agonist ivuxolimab. This chain links TRBV5-3 with TRBJ2-1; D is unresolved. TRBV5-3 is an open reading frame whose function is uncertain. In DNA, the CDR3 is TGTGCCAGAAGCTTGGTCAGGAATCATGAGCAGTTCTTC. It codes for CARSLVRNHEQFF.